The following is a TCR beta chain sequence with its context. Its antigen is as yet unknown. Synthetically made TCR analog templates were put into each PCR as spikes. Sequenced by immunoSEQ multiplex PCR; TCRdb stores in-frame clones only, minus some. The data contain 27,000 or so clones, around 87% of them singletons. The data are from a study of PD-L1 blockade in urothelial cancer. Whole-study context: Male patients with bladder-origin urothelial cancer numbered most of the 29. Blood was tested 3 weeks (second dose) and 6 weeks into treatment.

The CDR3 length is 16 residues. CDR1 and CDR2 from the germline V gene are SEHNR and FQNEAQ (reference sequence). V gave up 5 bases and J gave up 4 bases; unmatched junction bases: 12. Study findings and constraints: Sub-median blood TCR clonality before treatment predicted longer survival.

This receptor was taken from a man aged 45-65 years with urothelial cancer. The chain has TRBV7-9 and TRBJ2-5; TRBD1 matches at 8 bases. The specimen was PBMCs, collected around atezolizumab (anti-PD-L1) treatment. The CDR3: CASSPVGRGLGETQYF. In DNA form, the CDR3 reads TGTGCCAGCAGCCCTGTCGGCAGGGGGCTTGGAGAGACCCAGTACTTC.